Shown below are 32 T cell receptor beta chains from a single sample sequenced in a study of T cells in narcolepsy. Method: immunoSEQ multiplex PCR; TCRdb's copy keeps in-frame clones and lacks some. The top ten hold 0.5% to 0.85% of the sample, which has some 30,000 clones, roughly 87% seen once. Material for sequencing was memory (CD45RA-) CD4+ T cells from blood. The receptors originated from a human donor in good health.

The rearrangement uses TRBV18 and TRBJ1-2; maybe TRBD1 (5 bases). The CDR3 is 15 residues long. Germline V gene lookup returns CDR1 KGHSH and CDR2 LQKENI. The V end was cut by 2 bases, the J end by 4 bases, with 14 bases between. This CDR3 reads CASSPSRGNSYGYTF. The CDR3 DNA is TGTGCCAGCTCACCAAGTCGGGGGAACTCCTATGGCTACACCTTC. Based on the CDR3 plus reference TRBV18 and TRBJ1-2, the full variable domain is NAGVMQNPRHLVRRRGQEARLRCSPMKGHSHVYWYRQLPEEGLKFMVYLQKENIIDESGMPKERFSAEFPKEGPSILRIQQVVRGDSAAYFCASSPSRGNSYGYTFGSGTRLTVV.

This chain joins TRBV29-1 and TRBJ2-1, with unresolved D. The CDR3 covers 13 residues. V gave up 6 bases and J gave up 7 bases, with 16 bases separating them. Per germline, CDR1 SQVTM and CDR2 ANQGSEA. The CDR3 region has the DNA TGCAGCGTGTGGATCAGAATGGGAAATGAGCAGTTCTTC. It translates to CSVWIRMGNEQFF.

The chain uses TRBV29-1 and TRBJ2-1; weak D call: TRBD2 (6 bases). This CDR3 region has 12 residues. Germline V gene data show CDR1 as SQVTM and CDR2 as ANQGSEA. Trimming removed 8 bases at V and 4 bases at J, with 12 bases between. The DNA of the CDR3 is TGCAGCAGTGTAGCGGATTACAATGAGCAGTTCTTC. Amino acids: CSSVADYNEQFF.

The genes are TRBV25-1 and TRBJ1-4; TRBD1 is a possible D gene (5 bases). Germline V gives CDR1 MGHDK, CDR2 SYGVNS. Trimming removed 8 bases from V and 15 bases from J, with 16 bases in between. The CDR3 has 11 residues. CDR3 nucleotide sequence: TGTGCCAGCGGTAGGAATCAGGGTGTGTTTTTT. It translates to CASGRNQGVFF.

V gene TRBV7-8 combines with J gene TRBJ1-1; TRBD1 might be the D (5 bases). Looked up from germline, CDR1 is SGHVS and CDR2 is FQNEAQ. Trimming took 1 base from V and 3 from J, leaving 9 bases between them. The CDR3 is 14 amino acids. The CDR3: CASSLVQGHTEAFF. The CDR3, as DNA: TGTGCCAGCAGCTTAGTGCAGGGACACACTGAAGCTTTCTTT.

This chain joins TRBV7-2 and TRBJ2-2; 9 bases are a match to TRBD2. The CDR3 has 14 amino acids. Germline CDR1 SGHTA, CDR2 FQGNSA. V was clipped by 0 bases and J by 8 bases; unmatched bases: 1. CDR3 loop: CASSLAGLAGELFF. CDR3 coding DNA: TGTGCCAGCAGCTTAGCCGGACTAGCGGGGGAGCTGTTTTTT.

This clone appeared a single time. J is TRBJ1-6 and V is TRBV5-4, with 9 positions matching TRBD1. The CDR3 has 16 amino acids. J gave up 7 bases and V 5 bases, and 10 bases lay outside the gene matches. Germline-derived CDR1 and CDR2 are SGHNT and YYREEE (reference sequence). The CDR3 DNA follows: TGTGCCAGCAGTGCCAGCTGGACAGGGGAGAATTCACCCCTCCACTTT. Protein product: CASSASWTGENSPLHF.

The chain joins TRBV6-6 to TRBJ1-2; D not certain. The CDR3 spans 15 residues. V was trimmed by 6 bases and J by 7 bases, leaving 21 bases between them. Germline values: CDR1 MNHNY, CDR2 SVGAGI (reference sequence). Here the CDR3 reads CASRTGLTPPSGYTF. DNA for the CDR3: TGTGCCAGCAGGACCGGACTGACTCCTCCTAGTGGCTACACCTTC.

This chain's CDR3 is CASSPPGSQETQYF. The DNA of the CDR3 is TGTGCCAGCAGCCCCCCGGGGTCTCAAGAGACCCAGTACTTC. The chain uses TRBV7-8 and TRBJ2-5; weak D call: TRBD2 (5 bases). The CDR3 has 14 residues. Germline V gene lookup returns CDR1 SGHVS and CDR2 FQNEAQ. V lost 5 bases and J 2 bases, leaving 12 bases between the germline ends.

The chain recombines TRBV5-6 with TRBJ1-3; D is possibly TRBD1 (5 bases). V was shortened by 2 bases and J by 7 bases, with 16 bases between the two germline ends. This CDR3 is 15 amino acids long. The germline gives CDR1 SGHDT, CDR2 YYEEEE. The CDR3 DNA sequence: TGTGCCAGCAGCTTCCCGAGCAGGGAGGGTAACACCATATATTTT. Translation: CASSFPSREGNTIYF.

This chain connects TRBV27 to TRBJ2-2; the match to TRBD1 covers 10 bases. The CDR3 consists of 16 residues. The V segment lost 5 bases and the J segment 5 bases; nucleotides outside the gene matches: 8. The germline CDR1 and CDR2 sequences are MNHEY and SMNVEV (reference sequence). The chain's CDR3 is CASSGDRGGWTGELFF. The CDR3 coding sequence is TGTGCCAGCAGTGGGGACAGGGGTGGTTGGACCGGGGAGCTGTTTTTT.

A few counts support this clone. The chain carries TRBV29-1 and TRBJ1-2; D gene ambiguous. Deletions cut 2 bases from V and 4 bases from J, with 8 bases between. Germline V lookup: CDR1 SQVTM, CDR2 ANQGSEA. The CDR3 covers 12 residues. CDR3 loop: CSVERTVYGYTF. The CDR3 DNA is TGCAGCGTTGAAAGGACTGTCTATGGCTACACCTTC.

J is TRBJ1-3 and V is TRBV7-9, with D tentatively TRBD1 (5 bases). The germline V gene encodes CDR1 SEHNR and CDR2 FQNEAQ (reference sequence). V lost 6 bases and J lost 2, with 20 bases in between. This CDR3 comprises 17 residues. In nucleotides, the CDR3 is TGTGCCAGCAGGACTTCCGGGACCCGAGGCACTGGAAACACCATATATTTT. This codes for CASRTSGTRGTGNTIYF.

This rearrangement joins TRBV2 to TRBJ2-2; D tentatively reads TRBD1 or TRBD2 (7 bases each). The CDR3 consists of 14 residues. V was cut by 7 bases and J by 5 bases, with 14 bases left in between. Germline lookup yields CDR1 SNHLY and CDR2 FYNNEI. The CDR3 DNA follows: TGTGCCAGCATCAGGGGGAGGGATACCGGGGAGCTGTTTTTT. Its translation is CASIRGRDTGELFF.

This chain links TRBV28 with TRBJ1-2; perhaps TRBD1 as D (5 bases). The CDR3 totals 14 residues. Germline CDR1 MDHEN, CDR2 SYDVKM. Trimming shortened V by 2 bases and J by 5 bases, and 12 bases separated the two germline ends. CDR3 DNA sequence: TGTGCCAGCAGTTTAGGGACTGGAAGTTATGGCTACACCTTC. It is translated as CASSLGTGSYGYTF.

The J gene is TRBJ1-6, the V gene TRBV19, with a possible D match to TRBD1 (5 bases). CDR3 length equals 13 residues. V was cut by 5 bases and J by 7 bases, with 9 bases left in between. Germline loops: CDR1 LNHDA, CDR2 SQIVND (reference sequence). CDR3 in amino acids: CASSLRQNSPLHF. DNA of the CDR3: TGTGCCAGTAGTCTCCGACAGAATTCACCCCTCCACTTT.

The chain combines TRBV7-9 with TRBJ1-3, with a weak D call TRBD1 (6 bases). The germline CDR1 and CDR2 sequences are SEHNR and FQNEAQ (reference sequence). V was pared by 5 bases and J by 6 bases, with 14 bases between. This CDR3 spans 14 amino acids. CDR3 DNA: TGTGCCAGCAGCCCAGGACAGTATGAAAACACCATATATTTT. Protein sequence: CASSPGQYENTIYF.

The DNA for the CDR3 is TGTGCCAGCAGTTTACCGGGACAGGAGAACATTCAGTACTTC. Amino acid sequence: CASSLPGQENIQYF. The chain combines TRBV28 with TRBJ2-4; the match to TRBD1 covers 8 bases. The CDR3 consists of 14 residues. Germline V gene lookup returns CDR1 MDHEN and CDR2 SYDVKM. V lost 2 bases to trimming and J lost 7 bases; unmatched junction nucleotides: 4.

The chain joins TRBV28 to TRBJ2-7; weak D call: TRBD1 (6 bases). V was shortened by 6 bases and J by 0 bases, with 15 bases between the two germline ends. Germline V gene sequence: CDR1 MDHEN, CDR2 SYDVKM. The CDR3 has 15 amino acids. CDR3 DNA sequence: TGTGCCAGCAGGCAAACCGGGACATTCTCCTACGAGCAGTACTTC. Its translation: CASRQTGTFSYEQYF.

This clone is a singleton in its sample. The rearrangement links TRBV29-1 to TRBJ2-3, with 11 bases lining up with TRBD2. The CDR3 extends over 14 amino acids. V lost 4 bases, J lost 3 bases, and 3 bases stayed unmatched. The germline V gene encodes CDR1 SQVTM and CDR2 ANQGSEA. CDR3 sequence (DNA): TGCAGCGTTGGCTGGACTAGCGGGACAGATACGCAGTATTTT. Translated: CSVGWTSGTDTQYF.

The rearrangement joins TRBV7-6 to TRBJ1-1; D is perhaps TRBD1 (6 bases). The ends were cut back, 1 base at V and 1 base at J, with 7 bases in the middle. Germline V gene lookup returns CDR1 SGHVS and CDR2 FNYEAQ. The length of the CDR3 is 14 residues. DNA of the CDR3: TGTGCCAGCAGCTTAGGACAGGCGAACACTGAAGCTTTCTTT. Protein: CASSLGQANTEAFF.

This sequence joins TRBV5-8 and TRBJ1-3, with TRBD1 as a possible D gene (6 bases). The germline V and J ends were trimmed by 2 bases and 1 base, with 10 bases remaining between them. The CDR3 length is 15 residues. Germline CDR1 SGHTS, CDR2 YDEGEE. The CDR3: CASSLGQYSGNTIYF. The DNA for the CDR3 is TGTGCCAGCAGCTTAGGACAGTATTCTGGAAACACCATATATTTT.

Comment on this clone: Germline and junction disagree at one end, which may indicate a read error. This CDR3 is also generated by other DNA sequences in the sample. The chain couples TRBV28 to TRBJ2-3, with D maybe TRBD1 (5 bases). The germline gives CDR1 MDHEN, CDR2 SYDVKM. This CDR3 has 17 amino acids. The CDR3 protein is CASSPSVGRPNTDTQYF. In DNA, the CDR3 is TGCGCCAGCAGTCCGTCCGTGGGGCGACCAAACACAGATACGCAGTATTTT.

This chain connects TRBV6-5 to TRBJ1-2; 9 bases line up with TRBD1. The CDR3 spans 15 residues. J was trimmed by 4 bases and V by 6 bases; bases with no gene match: 9. Germline V gene lookup returns CDR1 MNHEY and CDR2 SVGAGI. CDR3 sequence (DNA): TGTGCCAGCAGCCCCGGACAGGGGAGGACCTATGGCTACACCTTC. Its protein is CASSPGQGRTYGYTF.

This clone was detected only once. The rearrangement links TRBV6-4 to TRBJ2-2; maybe TRBD2 (6 bases). Trimming removed 4 bases from V and 4 bases from J, with 19 bases in between. CDR3 length: 17 residues. Germline lookup yields CDR1 MRHNA and CDR2 SNTAGT. The CDR3 nucleotides are TGTGCCAGCAGTGTGTCCCCGCAGGGAGGAGGCACCGGGGAGCTGTTTTTT. The encoded protein is CASSVSPQGGGTGELFF.

In this sample, this clone turned up once. The rearrangement links TRBV18 to TRBJ2-1; 8 nucleotides match TRBD2. CDR3 size: 16 residues. Germline V gene sequence: CDR1 KGHSH, CDR2 LQKENI. Trimming cost V 5 bases and J 6 bases; bases outside gene matches: 12. The CDR3 coding sequence is TGTGCCAGCTCAGAAGCTGCCGGGGGGGCGATCAATGAGCAGTTCTTC. Translating it yields CASSEAAGGAINEQFF.

This clone was seen just once. The chain is built from TRBV11-3 and TRBJ2-3; D gene unclear. The CDR3 runs to 12 residues. Per germline, CDR1 SGHNT and CDR2 YENEEA. Trimming took off 5 bases at V and 2 bases at J, with 5 bases between the two ends. The CDR3 is CASSQDTDTQYF. The CDR3 nucleotides are TGTGCCAGCAGCCAGGACACAGATACGCAGTATTTT.

The rearrangement joins TRBV6-1 to TRBJ2-7; 8 positions match TRBD1. The CDR3 has 15 residues. The V segment lost 2 bases and the J segment 12 bases; nucleotides outside the gene matches: 15. Germline CDR1 is MNHNS and CDR2 is SASEGT. CDR3 residues: CASSESRAGGGGLYV. CDR3 DNA sequence: TGTGCCAGCAGTGAATCTAGGGCAGGGGGCGGCGGTCTGTACGTC.

The chain joins TRBV28 to TRBJ1-2; possibly TRBD1 for D (6 bases). This CDR3 has 14 residues. Per germline, CDR1 MDHEN and CDR2 SYDVKM. Between the trimmed V and J ends, which lost 6 bases and 4 bases, there was a span of 15 bases. CDR3 bases: TGTGCCAGCAGCTTAACAGGGTTTGGCTATGGCTACACCTTC. Protein product: CASSLTGFGYGYTF.

The gene calls are TRBV6-1 and TRBJ1-5; D not resolved. The CDR3 is made up of 12 amino acids. CDR1 and CDR2 from the germline V gene are MNHNS and SASEGT. The V end was cut by 5 bases, the J end by 10 bases, with 12 bases between. The CDR3 is CASSQTREPQHF. For the CDR3, the DNA is TGTGCCAGCAGTCAAACTCGGGAACCCCAGCATTTT.

This chain connects TRBV7-6 to TRBJ2-5; 10 positions match TRBD1. This CDR3 has 17 residues. Germline CDR1 reads SGHVS; CDR2 reads FNYEAQ. The V and J ends lost 4 bases and 4 bases, in that order; junction bases with no gene match: 12. The CDR3 bases are TGTGCCAGCAGCTCCGTACCGGGACAGGGGTTTTTAGAGACCCAGTACTTC. Translating it yields CASSSVPGQGFLETQYF.

V usage is TRBV9 and J usage is TRBJ1-6, with D unresolved. CDR1 and CDR2 from the germline V gene are SGDLS and YYNGEE. Trimming stripped 0 bases from V and 7 bases from J, with 11 bases between. The CDR3 is 15 residues long. The CDR3 sequence is CASSVAVGGNSPLHF. For the CDR3, the DNA is TGTGCCAGCAGCGTAGCAGTCGGAGGGAATTCACCCCTCCACTTT.